A single sample is the source of the 16 T cell receptor beta chains below, sequenced in a study of T cell repertoires in cytomegalovirus infection. TCRdb used MiXCR to reprocess the reads, holding one entry per CDR3 protein. Among hundreds of thousands of distinct CDR3 sequences listed, 35% were seen once. Sequenced material: PBMCs. The receptors were sampled from a human donor in good health (CMV status not recorded). Some clones in this sample may be carry-over from other donors' samples.

This clonotype appeared once. This chain connects TRBV28 to TRBJ2-1, with D perhaps TRBD2 (6 bases). Germline V CDR1 and CDR2: MDHEN, SYDVKM. V was pared by 6 bases and J by 5 bases, with 17 bases between. The CDR3 runs to 15 residues. The CDR3 sequence: CASSPRDSRNNEQFF. The CDR3 DNA reads as TGTGCCAGCAGCCCCCGGGACTCGAGAAACAATGAGCAGTTCTTC.

This clonotype appeared once. A read error may produce the germline difference seen at one junction end. This chain links TRBV4-1 with TRBJ2-3; no reliable D call. The CDR3 loop spans 16 amino acids. From germline, CDR1 is MGHRA and CDR2 YSYEKL. In DNA, the CDR3 is TGCGCCAGCAGCCAAGATCCCGGCAGCAACACAGATACGCCGTATTTT. Protein sequence: CASSQDPGSNTDTPYF.

V is TRBV18 and J is TRBJ1-5; D gene unclear. Looked up from germline, CDR1 is KGHSH and CDR2 is LQKENI. The germline V and J ends were trimmed by 0 bases and 8 bases, with 14 bases remaining between them. The CDR3 runs to 15 residues. The DNA for the CDR3 is TGTGCCAGCTCACCACCGGTCGGAGATGGTAAGCCCCAGCATTTT. Translation: CASSPPVGDGKPQHF.

There are many counts of this clonotype. V usage is TRBV24-1 and J usage is TRBJ2-1, with TRBD1 matching over 10 bases. V gave up 4 bases and J gave up 4 bases; unmatched junction bases: 6. Germline loops: CDR1 KGHDR, CDR2 SFDVKD. This CDR3 is 16 amino acids long. The CDR3 DNA reads TGTGCCACCAGTGAACGACAGGGGGCGAGATACAATGAGCAGTTCTTC. This encodes CATSERQGARYNEQFF.

The rearrangement links TRBV7-4 to TRBJ1-1, with D possibly TRBD1 on 5 matching bases. Trimming cost V 5 bases and J 1 base, with 14 bases left between them. The V gene's germline CDR1 is SGHVT and CDR2 SQSDAQ. This CDR3 is built from 15 residues. The DNA of the CDR3 is TGTGCCAGCAGCCCGGACGCGGACAAGAACACTGAAGCTTTCTTT. It is translated as CASSPDADKNTEAFF.

This chain connects TRBV11-2 to TRBJ2-2; 8 bases match TRBD1. Germline-derived CDR1 and CDR2 are SGHAT and FQNNGV. The CDR3 totals 16 residues. With 5 bases clipped from V and 4 bases from J, the junction kept 9 bases outside the gene matches. CDR3 DNA sequence: TGTGCCAGCAGCATACACAGGACAGGGTCCACCGGGGAGCTGTTTTTT. Protein sequence: CASSIHRTGSTGELFF.

At least ten counts were recorded for this clonotype. Germline is not matched at one junction end, which may reflect a read error. The rearrangement uses TRBV7-7 and TRBJ2-1, with D hard to call. This CDR3 is 19 amino acids long. The germline V gene encodes CDR1 SSHAT and CDR2 FNYEAQ (reference sequence). DNA of the CDR3: TGTGCTAGCAGCTTTGTTAGGCGGCAAGGGATCGGCTCCTACAATGAGCAGTTCTTC. It translates to CASSFVRRQGIGSYNEQFF.

This rearrangement joins TRBV6-6 to TRBJ1-5; D is perhaps TRBD1 (5 bases). The CDR3 contains 18 residues. Germline V CDR1 and CDR2: MNHNY, SVGAGI (reference sequence). Trimming pared 0 bases from V and 1 base from J, leaving 16 bases between. CDR3 residues: CASSYSGRGSGSNQPQHF. The CDR3, as DNA: TGTGCCAGCAGTTACTCCGGCCGGGGGAGCGGGAGCAATCAGCCCCAGCATTTT.

This clonotype appeared a few times. This rearrangement joins TRBV6-5 to TRBJ1-3; 7 bases agree with TRBD1. V trimming: 0 bases; J trimming: 2 bases; junction bases outside the gene matches: 4. The CDR3 is made up of 16 amino acids. Germline CDR1 is MNHEY and CDR2 is SVGAGI. The CDR3 sequence: CASSYSVTGAGNTIYF. CDR3 DNA sequence: TGTGCCAGCAGTTACTCGGTAACAGGGGCTGGAAACACCATATATTTT.

This clonotype was counted a few times. The rearrangement joins TRBV7-9 to TRBJ2-5; no definite D call. Germline loops: CDR1 SEHNR, CDR2 FQNEAQ (reference sequence). This CDR3 has 15 residues. V was clipped by 5 bases and J by 4 bases, with 17 bases between them. DNA for the CDR3: TGTGCCAGCAGCCGCGTCCGGCAGGCCACAGAGACCCAGTACTTC. This sequence encodes CASSRVRQATETQYF.

Worth noting for this clonotype: One base away lies a much larger clone, so this may be a sequencing read error. CDR3: CASSPGLAVRTGGLFF. The CDR3 DNA reads TGTGCCAGCAGTCCGGGACTAGCGGTGAGGACCGGGGGGCTGTTTTTT. The chain couples TRBV7-2 to TRBJ2-2; 11 bases map to TRBD2. Germline CDR1 reads SGHTA; CDR2 reads FQGNSA. This CDR3 is built from 16 residues.

There are many counts of this clonotype. The chain recombines TRBV28 with TRBJ2-7; possibly TRBD1 for D (5 bases). The germline V and J ends were trimmed by 3 bases and 3 bases, with 12 bases remaining between them. The CDR3 covers 14 residues. From germline, CDR1 is MDHEN and CDR2 SYDVKM. The CDR3 DNA follows: TGTGCCAGCAGTTTGTCAGGGCTCGACTACGAGCAGTACTTC. It encodes CASSLSGLDYEQYF.

This sequence joins TRBV6-6 and TRBJ2-5; 12 nucleotides align to TRBD1. The J segment lost 5 bases and the V segment lost 4 bases, leaving 11 bases of the junction unmatched. CDR3 size: 17 residues. CDR1 and CDR2 (germline): MNHNY, SVGAGI (reference sequence). The CDR3 is CASSFSGTGGLMETQYF. CDR3 nucleotides: TGTGCCAGCAGTTTTTCCGGGACAGGGGGCTTGATGGAGACCCAGTACTTC.

The gene calls are TRBV6-1 and TRBJ1-5, with D tentatively TRBD1 (6 bases). Germline V gives CDR1 MNHNS, CDR2 SASEGT. The CDR3 consists of 14 residues. V was pared by 7 bases and J by 7 bases, with 17 bases between. CDR3 protein: CASTSTGLRQPQHF. The CDR3 nucleotides are TGTGCCAGCACGTCGACAGGTTTGAGGCAGCCCCAGCATTTT.

The genes are TRBV28 and TRBJ1-5; D unresolved. This CDR3 contains 13 residues. V lost 4 bases and J 7 bases, leaving 11 bases between the germline ends. In germline, CDR1 is MDHEN, CDR2 SYDVKM. In DNA form, the CDR3 reads TGTGCCAGCAGTTGGGTGGAGTCGCAGCCCCAGCATTTT. Amino acid sequence: CASSWVESQPQHF.

This clonotype was observed at least ten times. The chain has TRBV7-8 and TRBJ1-1; D is uncertain. CDR1 SGHVS and CDR2 FQNEAQ come from the germline V gene. V was cut by 4 bases and J by 4 bases, with 13 bases left in between. CDR3 length equals 14 residues. CDR3 sequence: CASSSYVGSTEAFF. The CDR3 region has the DNA TGTGCCAGCAGCTCCTACGTTGGAAGCACTGAAGCTTTCTTT.